The 24 T cell receptor beta chains below all came from one sample that was sequenced in a study of blood T cells in healthy people across ages (dated by TCRdb to about 2015). Receptor amplification or capture employed 5' RACE. The sequencer listed for this sample is Illumina HiSeq 2500. A second PCR of about 7 to 12 cycles was run with a J-beta primer mix and a sample-barcoded 5' primer. TCRdb cleaned the public reads at Q25 with fastp, built clones with MiXCR and kept in-frame beta chains. All rows with the same CDR3 protein become a single entry with the most common DNA and genes. The sample data list some 900,000 distinct CDR3 sequences, and 45% to 50% of these were observed just once. Roughly an eighth of the sample comes from the top ten. The sample comprised blood. The receptor source for this set is a man between 25 and 39 years old in good health.

The chain recombines TRBV3-1 with TRBJ1-5, with 7 nucleotides matching TRBD1. The trim removed 2 bases at V and 3 bases at J, leaving 7 bases unmatched. The CDR3 has 16 residues. The germline V gene encodes CDR1 LGHDT and CDR2 YNNKEL (reference sequence). CDR3 amino acids: CASSQFRGVDNQPQHF. CDR3 sequence (DNA): TGTGCCAGCAGCCAATTCAGGGGGGTTGACAATCAGCCCCAGCATTTT.

The chain carries TRBV5-1 and TRBJ2-3; 12 nucleotides align to TRBD1. V lost 4 bases and J lost 6; bases outside the gene matches: 6. Germline values: CDR1 SGHRS, CDR2 YFSETQ. The CDR3 loop spans 15 amino acids. CDR3 amino acids: CASSTRDRGLDTQYF. CDR3 bases: TGCGCCAGCAGCACGAGGGACAGGGGGCTTGATACGCAGTATTTT.

This sequence joins TRBV29-1 and TRBJ2-5, with D perhaps TRBD2 (5 bases). This CDR3 spans 14 amino acids. In germline, CDR1 is SQVTM, CDR2 ANQGSEA. Between the trimmed V and J ends, which lost 3 bases and 5 bases, there was a span of 16 bases. The DNA for the CDR3 is TGCAGCGTTGAGTCAATGGGGAGAGGGGAGACCCAGTACTTC. Translating gives CSVESMGRGETQYF.

The chain links TRBV2 to TRBJ2-2; D is possibly TRBD2 (6 bases). The CDR3 length is 14 residues. V lost 7 bases, J lost 2 bases, and 11 bases lay in between. Germline-derived CDR1 and CDR2 are SNHLY and FYNNEI. Here the CDR3 DNA reads TGTGCCAGCAACGGCGGGGTCAACACCGGGGAGCTGTTTTTT. It is translated as CASNGGVNTGELFF.

The rearrangement links TRBV20-1 to TRBJ2-1; weak D call: TRBD1 (7 bases). This CDR3 is built from 13 residues. CDR1 is DFQATT, CDR2 SNEGSKA, per germline (reference sequence). Between the trimmed V and J ends, which lost 5 bases and 5 bases, there was a span of 13 bases. The CDR3 region is CSAGGRGDNEQFF. The CDR3 DNA is TGCAGTGCTGGGGGCAGGGGGGACAATGAGCAGTTCTTC.

This clonotype came up a few times. The V gene is TRBV12-5, the J gene TRBJ1-2; a possible D gene is TRBD1 (6 bases). Germline CDR1 and CDR2: LGHNT and FRNRAP. This CDR3 contains 13 residues. The V end lost 7 bases, the J end lost 6 bases, and 15 bases lay between the germline ends. The CDR3 DNA reads as TGTGCTAGTGCCCCCTTTGGGGGCCATGGCTACACCTTC. Protein sequence: CASAPFGGHGYTF.

The chain uses TRBV12-3 or TRBV12-4 and TRBJ2-3, with TRBD2 identical over 7 bases. V shed 4 bases and J 4 bases; nucleotides not matched to a gene: 8. This CDR3 is 15 amino acids long. The CDR3 spells CASSSAGARADTQYF. CDR3 DNA: TGTGCCAGCAGTTCTGCGGGAGCGAGGGCAGATACGCAGTATTTT.

This clonotype occurred once. The chain uses TRBV15 and TRBJ2-4, with D unclear. The closer fit of TRBJ2-7 to the DNA end suggests the J call may be wrong. Per germline, CDR1 LNHNV and CDR2 YYDKDF (reference sequence). The length of the CDR3 is 13 residues. Here the CDR3 DNA reads TGTGCCACCAGCAGAGTCGTCTCCTACGAGCAGTACTTC. This sequence encodes CATSRVVSYEQYF.

The chain combines TRBV6-6 with TRBJ2-1, with D tentatively TRBD1 (5 bases). V lost 8 bases, J lost 6 bases, and 11 bases lay in between. The CDR3 has 12 residues. Germline values: CDR1 MNHNY, CDR2 SVGAGI (reference sequence). Here the CDR3 reads CASGKQGNEQFF. CDR3 coding DNA: TGTGCCAGCGGTAAGCAGGGCAATGAGCAGTTCTTC.

The table lists this clonotype with a few counts. The gene calls are TRBV7-2 and TRBJ2-3; no clear D. CDR1 and CDR2 (germline): SGHTA, FQGNSA. The V end lost 1 base, the J end lost 1 base, and 12 bases lay between the germline ends. The CDR3 totals 16 residues. The CDR3 bases are TGTGCCAGCAGCTTAGGTCGCGGCGGTGGCACAGATACGCAGTATTTT. Translation gives CASSLGRGGGTDTQYF.

This rearrangement joins TRBV10-3 to TRBJ1-2; D gene uncertain. V gave up 0 bases and J gave up 5 bases, with 19 bases separating them. This CDR3 contains 17 residues. Germline V CDR1 and CDR2: ENHRY, SYGVKD. For the CDR3, the DNA is TGTGCCATCAGTGAGTCTTCTGAGACACCGGGCTCGTATGGCTACACCTTC. The encoded protein is CAISESSETPGSYGYTF.

The chain has TRBV12-3 or TRBV12-4 and TRBJ2-1; maybe TRBD2 (5 bases). V was clipped by 10 bases and J by 7 bases, with 17 bases between them. The CDR3 has 13 residues. The CDR3 loop is CAITGSVWNEQFF. CDR3 bases: TGTGCCATTACGGGGTCCGTCTGGAATGAGCAGTTCTTC.

This rearrangement joins TRBV7-8 to TRBJ2-7, with a tentative D call TRBD2 (5 bases). The CDR3 runs to 16 residues. Germline values: CDR1 SGHVS, CDR2 FQNEAQ. V dropped 6 bases and J dropped 5 bases, with 23 bases sitting between them. In nucleotides, the CDR3 is TGTGCCAGCAGAGCTTCAGGCGGGTATACCCCCAACGAGCAGTACTTC. Its translation: CASRASGGYTPNEQYF.

This chain joins TRBV21-1 and TRBJ1-5. TRBV21-1 is marked as a pseudogene. The CDR3 is 15 residues long. The CDR3 DNA sequence: TGTGCCAGCAGCAAAGCGGTGGAGGGCCCAGAGCCCCAGCATTTT. As protein: CASSKAVEGPEPQHF.

The V call is TRBV20-1, the J call TRBJ2-1; D is perhaps TRBD2 (6 bases). The V and J ends lost 3 bases and 4 bases respectively, with 10 bases between them. The CDR3 has 13 residues. Per the germline V gene, CDR1 is DFQATT and CDR2 is SNEGSKA (reference sequence). CDR3 sequence reads: CSASEGLYNEQFF. The CDR3 DNA sequence: TGCAGTGCTAGCGAGGGACTTTACAATGAGCAGTTCTTC.

This clonotype was found once. CDR3 in amino acids: CASRSTGRPQETQYF. CDR3 coding DNA: TGTGCCAGCAGAAGCACGGGGAGGCCTCAAGAGACCCAGTACTTC. The chain has TRBV27 and TRBJ2-5; TRBD2 might be the D (6 bases). The CDR3 length is 15 residues. V gave up 6 bases and J gave up 2 bases, with 16 bases separating them. CDR1 and CDR2 from the germline V gene are MNHEY and SMNVEV (reference sequence).

This clonotype was counted between two and nine times. The V call is TRBV20-1, the J call TRBJ2-7; 9 bases map to TRBD1. This CDR3 is built from 14 residues. With 4 bases clipped from V and 5 bases from J, the junction kept 9 bases outside the gene matches. Germline V lookup: CDR1 DFQATT, CDR2 SNEGSKA (reference sequence). The DNA of the CDR3 is TGCAGTGCTAAAGAGGTACAGGGGGCGGACGAGCAGTACTTC. Translation: CSAKEVQGADEQYF.

The genes are TRBV7-2 and TRBJ2-5; TRBD1 matches at 7 bases. Germline V gene data show CDR1 as SGHTA and CDR2 as FQGNSA. The CDR3 contains 15 residues. V shed 5 bases and J 11 bases; nucleotides not matched to a gene: 17. In DNA, the CDR3 is TGTGCCAGCAGCCCTAGGACAGGTTCCATTCGAGAGCAGTACTTC. It codes for CASSPRTGSIREQYF.

A few counts support this clonotype. J is TRBJ2-7 and V is TRBV6-2 or TRBV6-3; tentatively, D is TRBD1 or TRBD2 (5 bases each). V was trimmed by 8 bases and J by 2 bases, leaving 7 bases between them. This CDR3 has 11 residues. Germline-derived CDR1 and CDR2 are MNHEY and SVGEGT. The DNA for the CDR3 is TGTGCCAGCGAGGGACCCTACGAGCAGTACTTC. It encodes CASEGPYEQYF.

This clonotype was counted between two and nine times. This chain connects TRBV5-1 to TRBJ2-1, with D perhaps assigned TRBD1 or TRBD2 (5 bases each). Trimming shortened V by 5 bases and J by 4 bases, and 10 bases separated the two germline ends. The CDR3 has 13 amino acids. Germline CDR1 and CDR2: SGHRS and YFSETQ. CDR3 in amino acids: CASRAEGYNEQFF. CDR3 bases: TGCGCCAGCAGAGCCGAGGGGTACAATGAGCAGTTCTTC.

V and J are TRBV3-1 and TRBJ2-7, with D maybe TRBD1 (5 bases). Germline V gives CDR1 LGHDT, CDR2 YNNKEL (reference sequence). The CDR3 has 13 residues. V was shortened by 3 bases and J by 10 bases, with 16 bases between the two germline ends. The CDR3 nucleotides are TGTGCCAGCAGCCAGGGGCTGGCAGAGATCCAGTACTTC. Translated: CASSQGLAEIQYF.

There are many counts of this clonotype. The genes are TRBV10-3 and TRBJ2-3; 11 positions match TRBD2. Germline-derived CDR1 and CDR2 are ENHRY and SYGVKD. J lost 0 bases, V lost 3 bases, and 11 bases had no gene match. This CDR3 has 19 amino acids. The CDR3 here is CAISEPSGGPPPSTDTQYF. In DNA, the CDR3 is TGTGCCATCAGTGAACCTAGCGGGGGGCCTCCTCCTAGCACAGATACGCAGTATTTT.

This clonotype was seen only a few times. V and J are TRBV7-9 and TRBJ2-7; D gene uncertain. The end of the DNA aligns better with TRBJ2-5, so the J call may be wrong. The CDR3 is 13 residues long. Germline V gene lookup returns CDR1 SEHNR and CDR2 FQNEAQ (reference sequence). CDR3 protein: CASSVETAETQYF. The DNA of the CDR3 is TGTGCCAGCAGCGTAGAGACGGCAGAGACCCAGTACTTC.

This clonotype appeared a few times. The rearrangement uses TRBV4-1 and TRBJ2-3; D assignment may be TRBD1 or TRBD2 (5 bases each). The CDR3 is 15 amino acids. Germline assignment: CDR1 MGHRA and CDR2 YSYEKL. Deletions cut 0 bases from V and 6 bases from J, with 13 bases between. The CDR3 nucleotides read TGCGCCAGCAGCCAAGAAGGGACCGGCAGGGATACGCAGTATTTT. Protein product: CASSQEGTGRDTQYF.